The T cell receptor beta chain under discussion was sequenced for a study of response to subunit inactivated influenza vaccine. TCRdb fed the RT-PCR reads into MiXCR, producing one record per CDR3 protein. The table lists approximately 700,000 distinct CDR3 sequences, 15% to 17% of them singletons. Study-wide findings and caveats: Authors suggested each seasonal influenza vaccination recruits few new T cells.

V lost 2 bases and J lost 3, with 7 bases in between. Germline V lookup: CDR1 SGDLS, CDR2 YYNGEE. The CDR3 is made up of 13 amino acids. This clonotype occurred a few times. The antigen is not known. The chain uses TRBV9 and TRBJ2-3; D unresolved. The clonotype comes from a man aged 50 to 59 who received an inactivated influenza vaccine. This specimen consisted of PBMCs from blood, obtained 11 to 12 days after vaccination. CDR3 amino acids: CASSVDGTDTQYF. The CDR3 nucleotides are TGTGCCAGCAGCGTTGATGGGACAGATACGCAGTATTTT.